This record concerns one TCR beta chain sequence. The specificity of this receptor is unknown. Within one base of it there is no much larger clone, and no base qualities were kept. The sample comes from a study of T cell responses to AZD1222 COVID-19 vaccine (dated by TCRdb to the early 2020s). In terms of the full investigation: TCR sequencing covered 233 trial participants: 200 to 220 given two doses of AZD1222 and approximately 25 given two doses of MenACWY control vaccine. Trial participants were enrolled by age into subgroups of 18-55, 56-69 and 70-plus years, and approximately 150, 30 and 60 TCR-sequenced participants, respectively, were included in these subgroups. Summary of the overall study and its limitations: The vaccine-associated CD4 TCRs covered the entire spike protein, and the dominant responses fell in regions 160-218 and 743-854. The 56-69-year group was small, and its depth increase did not reach significance, likely because of low power. No day 14 peak-response samples were available, so repertoires were characterized only after the peak T cell response. A significant rise in spike-specific TCR breadth and depth was observed after two AZD1222 doses relative to day 0 and relative to MenACWY recipients. Most participants were white British and females outnumbered males, and the authors suggested that clonal diversity may have been underestimated. Reportedly, close to half of the unique spike-specific TCRs recognized epitopes lying outside the regions that are mutated in the B.1.351 and B.1.1.7 variants. Conclusions about previously exposed vaccinees were limited because only six or seven AZD1222 recipients were SARS-CoV-2 seropositive at baseline.

According to the study, the label for this sample's time point signals: about 28 days (+/-7) after the second vaccine dose. AZD1222 recipients given second doses at about 4 weeks or at about 12 weeks were pooled, since spike-specific TCR depth and breadth were not found to differ between the two schedules. The vaccinee samples were drawn from two UK trials, COV001 and COV002, one of which was a single-blind randomized controlled phase 2/3 trial testing AZD1222 (ChAdOx1 nCoV-19) in healthy adults. Trial participant PBMC samples were collected at day 0 and day 28 after the second dose for TCRbeta chain sequencing. The CDR3 regions of human TCRbeta chains were subjected to immunosequencing. The original methods were these. Repertoire TCRs were checked for matches against a reference library of SARS-CoV-2-specific TCRs that had been generated using the MIRA antigen-specificity platform. Breadth meant the fraction of unique TCRs that were SARS-CoV-2-associated, whereas depth meant the fraction of total T cells that were SARS-CoV-2-associated. Using the MIRA data, each spike-specific TCR was assigned both to the spike region to which the TCR was reactive and to a CD4 or CD8 class. Log10-transformed breadth and depth values were compared by one-way ANOVA with Sidak's multiple comparisons tests. Here the immuneACCESS table is served through TCRdb, limited to in-frame sequences with V and J called. Missing clones are a known gap in these copies; in checked studies unresolved V genes cover under half, and the rest lacks a known reason. V, J and clone size reflect that table, while D and trimming were determined from the DNA. The sample table lists about 180,000 clones, approximately 94% of them with a count of one. 1.6% of the sample is taken by the ten largest.

This receptor was obtained from an adult who received the AZD1222 COVID-19 vaccine. This material consisted of peripheral blood, taken 28 days after the second AZD1222 dose.

The CDR3 protein is CASSTRQTSSGNTIYF. Here is the DNA: TGTGCCAGCAGCACGAGACAGACGAGCTCTGGAAACACCATATATTTT. The V gene is TRBV7-9 and the J gene is TRBJ1-3, with TRBD1 tentatively as D gene (5 bases match). The cysteine opens and the phenylalanine closes a CDR3 of 16 amino acids. Left in the record is the CDR3 DNA by itself, 48 bases read in frame from the first base. At the junction V is shortened by 5 bases and J by 0 bases, with 14 bases in between. Sequences SEHNR (CDR1) and FQNEAQ (CDR2) are obtained from the germline V gene (reference sequence).